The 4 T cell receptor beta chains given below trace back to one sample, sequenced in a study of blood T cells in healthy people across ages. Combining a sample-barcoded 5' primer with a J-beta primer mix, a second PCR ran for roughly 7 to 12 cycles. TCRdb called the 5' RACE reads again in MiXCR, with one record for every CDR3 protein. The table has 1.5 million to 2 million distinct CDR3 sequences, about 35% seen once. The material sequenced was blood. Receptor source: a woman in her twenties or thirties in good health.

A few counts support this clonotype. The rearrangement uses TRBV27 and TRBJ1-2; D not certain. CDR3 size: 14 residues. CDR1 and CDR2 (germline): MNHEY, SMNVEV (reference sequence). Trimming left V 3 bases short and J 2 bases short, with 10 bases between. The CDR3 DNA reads TGTGCCAGCAGTTTGTTACAAGGAAACTATGGCTACACCTTC. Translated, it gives CASSLLQGNYGYTF.

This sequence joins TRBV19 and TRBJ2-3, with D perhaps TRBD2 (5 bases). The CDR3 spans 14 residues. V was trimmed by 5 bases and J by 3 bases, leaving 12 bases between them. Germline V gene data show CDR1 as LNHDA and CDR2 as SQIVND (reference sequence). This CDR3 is CASSLGVETDTQYF. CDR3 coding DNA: TGTGCCAGTAGTCTGGGAGTAGAAACAGATACGCAGTATTTT.

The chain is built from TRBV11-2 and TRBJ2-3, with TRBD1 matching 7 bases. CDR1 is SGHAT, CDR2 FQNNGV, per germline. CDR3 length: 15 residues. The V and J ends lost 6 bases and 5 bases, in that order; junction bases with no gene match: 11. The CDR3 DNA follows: TGTGCCAGCAGGGGATCAAGACCAGGGGGAGATACGCAGTATTTT. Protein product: CASRGSRPGGDTQYF.

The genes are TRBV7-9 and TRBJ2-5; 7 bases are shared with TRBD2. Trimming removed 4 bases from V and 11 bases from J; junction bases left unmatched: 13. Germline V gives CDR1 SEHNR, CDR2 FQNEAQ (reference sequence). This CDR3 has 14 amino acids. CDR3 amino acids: CASSWGGNTDEQYF. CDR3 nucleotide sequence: TGTGCCAGCAGCTGGGGGGGGAACACGGATGAGCAGTACTTC.